A selection of T cell receptor beta chains follows, all from one sample in a study of blood T cell repertoires in COVID-19. The table came from immunoSEQ multiplex PCR; TCRdb's copy has only in-frame clones and leaves some out. The table includes over 100,000 clones, about 91% detected once. Sequencing was done on a sample of peripheral blood. The receptors were gathered from a man in his forties or fifties with acute or convalescent COVID-19. Both conserved end residues are part of each CDR3. D genes are given only for firm matches. Only part of the rows carry a size: once, few, many, or a class if the clone is expanded.

>TRBD2|TRBV6-6|NA|TRBJ2-7
CASTLAGGSSYEQYF
TGTGCCAGCACTTTGGCGGGGGGGAGCTCCTACGAGCAGTACTTC
>NA|TRBV11-3|NA|TRBJ2-7
CASSFGHGYEQYF
TGTGCCAGCAGCTTTGGACATGGGTACGAGCAGTACTTC
>TRBD1|TRBV4-2|NA|TRBJ2-6
CASSQVGTGVLGANVLTF
TGTGCCAGCAGCCAAGTTGGGACAGGGGTTCTTGGGGCCAACGTCCTGACTTTC
>TRBD1|TRBV7-2|few|TRBJ1-2
CASSFLRDSYGYTF
TGTGCCAGCAGCTTTTTGAGGGACAGCTATGGCTACACCTTC
>NA|TRBV3-1/TRBV3-2|NA|TRBJ1-5
CASSQGRQPNQPQHF
TGTGCCAGCAGCCAGGGCAGACAGCCGAATCAGCCCCAGCATTTT
>NA|TRBV27|NA|TRBJ1-5
CASSKTGGSNQPQHF
TGTGCCAGCAGTAAGACGGGGGGGAGCAATCAGCCCCAGCATTTT
>NA|TRBV5-1|once|TRBJ2-7
CASSQGPGDYEQYF
TGCGCCAGCAGCCAGGGCCCAGGGGATTACGAGCAGTACTTC
>TRBD1|TRBV5-1|NA|TRBJ2-7
CASSPRTGGGEQYF
TGCGCCAGCAGCCCGCGGACAGGGGGAGGCGAGCAGTACTTC
>NA|TRBV20-1|NA|TRBJ1-2
CSASLLGITYGYTF
TGCAGTGCTAGTCTCCTCGGGATCACCTATGGCTACACCTTC
>TRBD1|TRBV3-1/TRBV3-2|NA|TRBJ2-5
CASSRTGLETQYF
TGTGCCAGCAGCCGGACAGGGTTGGAGACCCAGTACTTC
>NA|TRBV27|NA|TRBJ1-1
CASSLSDRTEAFF
TGTGCCAGCAGTTTATCAGATCGGACTGAAGCTTTCTTT
>NA|TRBV5-4|few|TRBJ1-5
CASSLGRDQPQHF
TGTGCCAGCAGCTTGGGGAGAGATCAGCCCCAGCATTTT
>NA|TRBV5-5|NA|TRBJ2-1
CASSFEGLSYNEQFF
TGTGCCAGCAGCTTTGAGGGCCTCTCCTACAATGAGCAGTTCTTC
>TRBD1|TRBV10-3|NA|TRBJ2-7
CATQGVGDEQYF
TGTGCCACACAGGGGGTTGGGGACGAGCAGTACTTC
>TRBD1|TRBV5-6|once|TRBJ2-1
CASSLPGTGGHEQFF
TGTGCCAGCAGCTTGCCCGGGACAGGGGGTCATGAGCAGTTCTTC
>NA|TRBV10-3|NA|TRBJ1-5
CAGGWDQPQHF
TGTGCCGGGGGGTGGGATCAGCCCCAGCATTTT
>NA|TRBV3-1/TRBV3-2|NA|TRBJ2-5
CASSRARQETQYF
TGTGCCAGCAGCCGAGCCCGCCAAGAGACCCAGTACTTC
>TRBD1|TRBV11-3|once|TRBJ2-2
CASSRGGSTGELFF
TGTGCCAGCAGTCGAGGGGGCTCGACCGGGGAGCTGTTTTTT
>NA|TRBV2|NA|TRBJ2-5
CASRQETQYF
TGTGCCAGCAGGCAGGAGACCCAGTACTTC
>TRBD2|TRBV3-1/TRBV3-2|NA|TRBJ2-2
CASSQERATSGGAWRTGELFF
TGTGCCAGCAGCCAAGAACGTGCGACTAGCGGGGGGGCCTGGAGGACCGGGGAGCTGTTTTTT
>NA|TRBV11-2|NA|TRBJ1-1
CASSRSYTEAFF
TGTGCCAGCAGTAGAAGTTACACTGAAGCTTTCTTT
>TRBD1|TRBV10-1|NA|TRBJ2-5
CASSDLDRGKETQYF
TGCGCCAGCAGTGACCTGGACAGGGGGAAAGAGACCCAGTACTTC
>NA|TRBV9|NA|TRBJ2-2
CASRPTVGNTGELFF
TGTGCCAGCAGGCCGACAGTCGGAAACACCGGGGAGCTGTTTTTT
>TRBD1|TRBV4-2|NA|TRBJ1-2
CASSQGTGGNRGYTF
TGTGCCAGCAGCCAAGGTACAGGGGGAAATAGAGGCTACACCTTC
>NA|TRBV21-1|NA|TRBJ1-3
CASSKGGLGTGQGKPTGNTIYF
TGTGCCAGCAGCAAAGGAGGGCTTGGGACCGGACAGGGGAAGCCCACTGGAAACACCATATATTTT
>NA|TRBV5-1|NA|TRBJ1-1
CASSINRDTEAFF
TGCGCCAGCAGCATAAACCGGGACACTGAAGCTTTCTTT
>NA|TRBV19|once|TRBJ1-5
CASSFGSRDQPQHF
TGTGCCAGTAGCTTTGGGTCCAGGGATCAGCCCCAGCATTTT
>TRBD2|TRBV2|NA|TRBJ2-5
CASGRGRGGRAETQYF
TGTGCCAGCGGCCGAGGTCGGGGGGGAAGGGCAGAGACCCAGTACTTC
>NA|TRBV29-1|NA|TRBJ1-2
CSVGEEVSGYGYTF
TGCAGCGTTGGGGAGGAGGTCTCTGGCTATGGCTACACCTTC
>NA|TRBV9|NA|TRBJ1-6
CASSVGEVGNSPLHF
TGTGCCAGCAGCGTAGGGGAGGTAGGAAATTCACCCCTCCACTTT
>NA|TRBV29-1|NA|TRBJ2-3
CSVTGNTDTQYF
TGCAGCGTTACAGGGAACACAGATACGCAGTATTTT
>NA|TRBV2|once|TRBJ1-4
CASSGAPVGEKLFF
TGTGCCAGCAGTGGAGCCCCGGTCGGTGAAAAACTGTTTTTT
>TRBD1|TRBV5-8|once|TRBJ2-5
CASSLNRGRTETQYF
TGTGCCAGCAGCTTAAACAGGGGGCGGACAGAGACCCAGTACTTC
>NA|TRBV7-9|NA|TRBJ1-2
CASSQSNSAGGYTF
TGTGCCAGCAGCCAGTCCAACTCGGCGGGAGGCTACACCTTC
>NA|TRBV28|NA|TRBJ1-4
CASSPPLVDSATNEKLFF
TGTGCCAGCAGTCCTCCTTTGGTCGACAGCGCAACTAATGAAAAACTGTTTTTT
>TRBD1|TRBV19|NA|TRBJ1-5
CASSTEGGRGPGRPQHF
TGTGCCAGTAGTACGGAAGGGGGCAGGGGGCCCGGGCGACCCCAGCATTTT
>TRBD1|TRBV15|NA|TRBJ1-1
CATSRGGDRGGSAFF
TGTGCCACCAGCAGGGGGGGGGACAGGGGAGGATCAGCTTTCTTT
>NA|TRBV3-1/TRBV3-2|NA|TRBJ1-1
CASSAPDRKNTEAFF
TGTGCCAGCAGCGCTCCTGACAGGAAGAACACTGAAGCTTTCTTT
>NA|TRBV15|NA|TRBJ2-1
CATSRAGTHNEQFF
TGTGCCACCAGCAGAGCAGGCACCCACAATGAGCAGTTCTTC
>NA|TRBV19|NA|TRBJ1-2
CASSISGANYGYTF
TGTGCCAGTAGTATTTCAGGGGCTAACTATGGCTACACCTTC
>NA|TRBV2|NA|TRBJ1-3
CATHRADSGNTIYF
TGTGCCACTCACAGGGCCGACTCTGGAAACACCATATATTTT
>NA|TRBV28|NA|TRBJ2-1
CASRGQGVNEQFF
TGTGCCAGCAGAGGACAAGGGGTCAATGAGCAGTTCTTC
>TRBD1|TRBV5-1|NA|TRBJ1-2
CASSFQPGQGGYGYTF
TGCGCCAGCAGCTTTCAACCGGGACAGGGAGGCTATGGCTACACCTTC
>NA|TRBV20-1|NA|TRBJ2-1
CSASGTNEQFF
TGCAGTGCTAGCGGGACTAATGAGCAGTTCTTC
>NA|TRBV10-3|NA|TRBJ1-4
CAIPRRPTVGEKLFF
TGTGCCATCCCTAGAAGGCCCACGGTAGGTGAAAAACTGTTTTTT
>NA|TRBV20-1|once|TRBJ1-2
CSAGGNYGYTF
TGCAGTGCGGGAGGGAACTATGGCTACACCTTC
>NA|TRBV5-4|NA|TRBJ2-7
CASSFDGSAYEQYF
TGTGCCAGCAGCTTCGACGGGAGCGCCTACGAGCAGTACTTC
>TRBD1|TRBV19|NA|TRBJ1-1
CASSTFGRQGNTEAFF
TGTGCCAGTAGTACCTTCGGGCGACAGGGGAACACTGAAGCTTTCTTT
>NA|TRBV5-1|once|TRBJ1-1
CASTSETSANTEAFF
TGCGCCAGCACCTCGGAAACTAGTGCGAACACTGAAGCTTTCTTT
>TRBD1|TRBV5-4|NA|TRBJ2-3
CASSHPRPGQGEDTQYF
TGTGCCAGCAGCCACCCGAGACCGGGACAGGGGGAAGATACGCAGTATTTT
>NA|TRBV6-5|NA|TRBJ1-5
CASSLSGSNQPQHF
TGTGCCAGCAGCCTTTCGGGTAGCAATCAGCCCCAGCATTTT
>NA|TRBV5-1|once|TRBJ2-5
CASSLDGQPQETQYF
TGCGCCAGCAGCTTGGACGGACAGCCCCAAGAGACCCAGTACTTC
>NA|TRBV27|NA|TRBJ2-2
CASSFPSSTGELFF
TGTGCCAGCAGTTTCCCGTCTAGCACCGGGGAGCTGTTTTTT
>TRBD1|TRBV25-1|once|TRBJ1-2
CASSEPDRVGYGYTF
TGTGCCAGCAGTGAACCCGACAGGGTGGGCTATGGCTACACCTTC
>NA|TRBV7-9|NA|TRBJ1-2
CASRQGGGYTF
TGTGCCAGCAGACAGGGTGGTGGCTACACCTTC
>NA|TRBV29-1|NA|TRBJ1-1
CSVGSGFFEAFF
TGCAGCGTTGGGTCCGGGTTTTTTGAAGCTTTCTTT
>TRBD1|TRBV19|NA|TRBJ2-5
CASSHGQGAGETQYF
TGTGCCAGTAGTCACGGACAGGGGGCCGGGGAGACCCAGTACTTC